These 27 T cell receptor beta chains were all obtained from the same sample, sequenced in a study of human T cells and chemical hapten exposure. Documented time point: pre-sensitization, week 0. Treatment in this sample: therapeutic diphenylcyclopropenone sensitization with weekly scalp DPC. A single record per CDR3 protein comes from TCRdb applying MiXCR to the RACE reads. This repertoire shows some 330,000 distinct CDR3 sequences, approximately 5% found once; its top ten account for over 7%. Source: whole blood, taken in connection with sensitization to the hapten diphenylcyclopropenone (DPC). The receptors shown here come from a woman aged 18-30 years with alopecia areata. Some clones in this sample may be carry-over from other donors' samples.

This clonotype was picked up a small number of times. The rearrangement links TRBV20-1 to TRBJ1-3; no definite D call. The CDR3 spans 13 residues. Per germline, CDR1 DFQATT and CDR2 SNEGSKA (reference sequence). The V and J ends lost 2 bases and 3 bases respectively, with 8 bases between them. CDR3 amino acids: CSARTGYGNTIYF. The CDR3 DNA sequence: TGCAGTGCTAGAACGGGATATGGAAACACCATATATTTT.

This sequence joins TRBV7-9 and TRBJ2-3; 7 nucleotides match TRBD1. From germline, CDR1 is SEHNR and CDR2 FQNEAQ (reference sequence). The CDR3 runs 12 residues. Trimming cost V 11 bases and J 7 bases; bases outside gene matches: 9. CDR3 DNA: TGTGCCGGCACAGGGGAGTGGAATACGCAGTATTTT. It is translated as CAGTGEWNTQYF.

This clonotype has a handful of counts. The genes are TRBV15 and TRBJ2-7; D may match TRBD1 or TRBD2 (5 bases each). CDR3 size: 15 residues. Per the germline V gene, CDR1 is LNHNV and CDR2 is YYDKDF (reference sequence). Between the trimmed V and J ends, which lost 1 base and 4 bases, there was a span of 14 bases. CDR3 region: CATSRVTGATYEQYF. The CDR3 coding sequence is TGTGCCACCAGCAGAGTAACCGGGGCCACTTACGAGCAGTACTTC. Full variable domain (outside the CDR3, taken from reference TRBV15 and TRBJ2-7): DAMVIQNPRYQVTQFGKPVTLSCSQTLNHNVMYWYQQKSSQAPKLLFHYYDKDFNNEADTPDNFQSRRPNTSFCFLDIRSPGLGDTAMYLCATSRVTGATYEQYFGPGTRLTVT.

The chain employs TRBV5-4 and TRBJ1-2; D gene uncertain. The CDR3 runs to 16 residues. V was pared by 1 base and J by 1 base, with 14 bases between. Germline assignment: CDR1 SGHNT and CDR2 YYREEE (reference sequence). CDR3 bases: TGTGCCAGCAGCTTGACCGGCAGGCATTTTAACTATGGCTACACCTTC. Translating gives CASSLTGRHFNYGYTF.

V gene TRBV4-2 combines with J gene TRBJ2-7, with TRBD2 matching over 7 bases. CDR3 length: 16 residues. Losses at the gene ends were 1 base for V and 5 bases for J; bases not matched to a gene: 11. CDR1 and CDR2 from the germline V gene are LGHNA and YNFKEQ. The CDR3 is CASSQGAPGTNDEQYF. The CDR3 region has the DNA TGTGCCAGCAGCCAAGGCGCCCCCGGGACTAATGACGAGCAGTACTTC.

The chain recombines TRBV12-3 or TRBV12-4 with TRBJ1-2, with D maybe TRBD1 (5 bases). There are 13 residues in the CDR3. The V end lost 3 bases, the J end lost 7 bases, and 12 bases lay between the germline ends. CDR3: CASSFLGGSGYTF. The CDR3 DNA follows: TGTGCCAGCAGTTTTTTGGGGGGAAGTGGCTACACCTTC.

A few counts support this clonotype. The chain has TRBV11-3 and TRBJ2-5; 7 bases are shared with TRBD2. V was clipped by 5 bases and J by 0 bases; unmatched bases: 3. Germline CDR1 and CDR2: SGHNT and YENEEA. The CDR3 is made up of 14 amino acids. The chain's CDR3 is CASSTSGNQETQYF. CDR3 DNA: TGTGCCAGCAGCACAAGCGGGAACCAAGAGACCCAGTACTTC. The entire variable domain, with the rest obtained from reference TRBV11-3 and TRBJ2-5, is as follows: EAGVVQSPRYKIIEKKQPVAFWCNPISGHNTLYWYLQNLGQGPELLIRYENEEAVDDSQLPKDRFSAERLKGVDSTLKIQPAELGDSAVYLCASSTSGNQETQYFGPGTRLLVL.

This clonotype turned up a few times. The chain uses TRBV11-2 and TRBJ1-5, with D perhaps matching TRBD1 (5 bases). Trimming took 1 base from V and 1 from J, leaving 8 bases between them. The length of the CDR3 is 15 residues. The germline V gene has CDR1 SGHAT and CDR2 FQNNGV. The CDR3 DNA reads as TGTGCCAGCAGCTTAGCCCGGGGGAGCAATCAGCCCCAGCATTTT. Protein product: CASSLARGSNQPQHF.

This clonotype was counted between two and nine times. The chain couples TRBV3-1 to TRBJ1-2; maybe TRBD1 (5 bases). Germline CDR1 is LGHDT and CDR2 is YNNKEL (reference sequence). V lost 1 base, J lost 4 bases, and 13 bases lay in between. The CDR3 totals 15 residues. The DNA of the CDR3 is TGTGCCAGCAGCCAAGGTTCAGGGAGGGCCTATGGCTACACCTTC. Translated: CASSQGSGRAYGYTF.

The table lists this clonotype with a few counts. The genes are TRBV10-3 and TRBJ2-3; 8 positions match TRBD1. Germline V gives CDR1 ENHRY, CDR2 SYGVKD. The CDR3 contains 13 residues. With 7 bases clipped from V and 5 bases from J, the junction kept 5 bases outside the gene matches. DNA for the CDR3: TGTGCCATCACTCAGGGGGCGGGAGATACGCAGTATTTT. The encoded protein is CAITQGAGDTQYF.

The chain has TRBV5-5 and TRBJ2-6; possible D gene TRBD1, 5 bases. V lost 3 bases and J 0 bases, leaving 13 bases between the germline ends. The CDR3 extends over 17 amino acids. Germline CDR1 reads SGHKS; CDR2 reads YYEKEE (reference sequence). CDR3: CASSSDSGDSGANVLTF. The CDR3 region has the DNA TGTGCCAGCAGCTCTGACAGTGGGGACTCTGGGGCCAACGTCCTGACTTTC.

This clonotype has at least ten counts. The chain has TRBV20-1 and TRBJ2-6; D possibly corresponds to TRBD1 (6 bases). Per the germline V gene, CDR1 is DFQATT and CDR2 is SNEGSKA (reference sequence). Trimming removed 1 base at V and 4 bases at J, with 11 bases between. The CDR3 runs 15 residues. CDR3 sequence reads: CSARAQGSGANVLTF. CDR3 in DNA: TGCAGTGCTAGAGCACAGGGATCCGGGGCCAACGTCCTGACTTTC.

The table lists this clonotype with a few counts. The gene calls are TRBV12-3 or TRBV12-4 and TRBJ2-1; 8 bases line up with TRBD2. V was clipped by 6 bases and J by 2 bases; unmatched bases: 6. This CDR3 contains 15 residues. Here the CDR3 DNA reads TGTGCCAGCAGGCAAACGGGACTAGCCTACAATGAGCAGTTCTTC. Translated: CASRQTGLAYNEQFF.

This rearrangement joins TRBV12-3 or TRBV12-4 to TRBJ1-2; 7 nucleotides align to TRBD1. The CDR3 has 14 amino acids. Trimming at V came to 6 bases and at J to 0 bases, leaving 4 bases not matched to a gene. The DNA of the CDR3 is TGTGCCAGCAGGGAGGGGACAGCTAACTATGGCTACACCTTC. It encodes CASREGTANYGYTF.

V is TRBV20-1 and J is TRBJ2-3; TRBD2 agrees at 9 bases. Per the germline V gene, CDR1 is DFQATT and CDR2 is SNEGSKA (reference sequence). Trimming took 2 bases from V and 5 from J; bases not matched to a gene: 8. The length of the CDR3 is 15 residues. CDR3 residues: CSARIVSGGGDTQYF. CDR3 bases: TGCAGTGCTAGAATTGTTAGCGGGGGCGGAGATACGCAGTATTTT.

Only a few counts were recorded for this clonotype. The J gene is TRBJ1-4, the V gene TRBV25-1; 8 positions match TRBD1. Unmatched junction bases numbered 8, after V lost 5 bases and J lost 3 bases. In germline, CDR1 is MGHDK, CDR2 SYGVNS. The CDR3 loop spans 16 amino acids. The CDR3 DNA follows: TGTGCCAGCAGTATCCCGGACAGGGCGGCTAATGAAAAACTGTTTTTT. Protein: CASSIPDRAANEKLFF.

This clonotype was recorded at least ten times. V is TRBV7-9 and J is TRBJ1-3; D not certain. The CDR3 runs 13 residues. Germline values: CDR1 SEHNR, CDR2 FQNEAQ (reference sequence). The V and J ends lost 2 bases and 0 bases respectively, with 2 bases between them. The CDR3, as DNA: TGTGCCAGCAGCTTACCCTCTGGAAACACCATATATTTT. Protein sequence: CASSLPSGNTIYF. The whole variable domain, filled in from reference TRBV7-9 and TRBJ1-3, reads DTGVSQNPRHKITKRGQNVTFRCDPISEHNRLYWYRQTLGQGPEFLTYFQNEAQLEKSRLLSDRFSAERPKGSFSTLEIQRTEQGDSAMYLCASSLPSGNTIYFGEGSWLTVV.

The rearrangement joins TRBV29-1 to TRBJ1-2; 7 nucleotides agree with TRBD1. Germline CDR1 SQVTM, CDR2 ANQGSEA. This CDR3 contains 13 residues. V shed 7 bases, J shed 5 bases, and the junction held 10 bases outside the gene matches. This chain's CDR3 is CSAGTEDKYGYTF. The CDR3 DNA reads TGCAGCGCGGGGACAGAGGATAAGTATGGCTACACCTTC.

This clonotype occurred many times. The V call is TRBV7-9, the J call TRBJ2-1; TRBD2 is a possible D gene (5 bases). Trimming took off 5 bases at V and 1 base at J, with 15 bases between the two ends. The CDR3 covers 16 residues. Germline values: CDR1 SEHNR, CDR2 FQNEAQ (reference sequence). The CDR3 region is CASSPLTGRSYNEQFF. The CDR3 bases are TGTGCCAGCAGCCCCCTAACGGGAAGGTCCTACAATGAGCAGTTCTTC.

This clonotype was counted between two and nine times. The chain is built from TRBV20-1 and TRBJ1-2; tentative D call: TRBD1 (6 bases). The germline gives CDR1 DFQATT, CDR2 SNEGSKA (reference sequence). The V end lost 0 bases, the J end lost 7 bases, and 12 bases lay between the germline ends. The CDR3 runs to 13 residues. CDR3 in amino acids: CSAREAGASGYTF. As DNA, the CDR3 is TGCAGTGCTAGAGAGGCGGGGGCTAGTGGCTACACCTTC.

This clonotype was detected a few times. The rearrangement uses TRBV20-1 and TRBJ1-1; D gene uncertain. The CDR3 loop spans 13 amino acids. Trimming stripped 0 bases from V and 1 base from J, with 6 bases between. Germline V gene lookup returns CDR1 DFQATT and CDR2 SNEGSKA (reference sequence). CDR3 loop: CSARDRPNTEAFF. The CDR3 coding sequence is TGCAGTGCTAGAGATCGGCCGAACACTGAAGCTTTCTTT.

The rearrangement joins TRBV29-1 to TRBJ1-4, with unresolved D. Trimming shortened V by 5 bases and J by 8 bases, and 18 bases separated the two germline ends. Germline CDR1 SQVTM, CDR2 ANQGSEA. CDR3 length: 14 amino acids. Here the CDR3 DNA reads TGCAGCGTTCGTCTCAGAACCCCTTGGGAAAAACTGTTTTTT. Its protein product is CSVRLRTPWEKLFF.

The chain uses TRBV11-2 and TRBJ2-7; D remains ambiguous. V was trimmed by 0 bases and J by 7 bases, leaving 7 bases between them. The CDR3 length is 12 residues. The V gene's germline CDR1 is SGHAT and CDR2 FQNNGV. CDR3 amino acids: CASSLDAREQYF. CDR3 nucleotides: TGTGCCAGCAGCTTAGACGCGCGGGAGCAGTACTTC.

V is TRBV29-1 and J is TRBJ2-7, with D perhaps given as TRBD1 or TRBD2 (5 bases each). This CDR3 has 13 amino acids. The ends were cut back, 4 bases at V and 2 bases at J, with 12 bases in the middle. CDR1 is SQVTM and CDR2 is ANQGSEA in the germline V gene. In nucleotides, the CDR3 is TGCAGCGTTGGTTGGGACGTAGCCTACGAGCAGTACTTC. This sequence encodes CSVGWDVAYEQYF.

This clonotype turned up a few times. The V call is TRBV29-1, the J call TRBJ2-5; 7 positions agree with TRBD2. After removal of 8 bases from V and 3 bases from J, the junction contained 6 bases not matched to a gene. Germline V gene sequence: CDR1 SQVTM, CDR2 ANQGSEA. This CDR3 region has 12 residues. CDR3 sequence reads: CSHLAGEETQYF. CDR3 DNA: TGCAGCCACCTGGCGGGGGAAGAGACCCAGTACTTC.

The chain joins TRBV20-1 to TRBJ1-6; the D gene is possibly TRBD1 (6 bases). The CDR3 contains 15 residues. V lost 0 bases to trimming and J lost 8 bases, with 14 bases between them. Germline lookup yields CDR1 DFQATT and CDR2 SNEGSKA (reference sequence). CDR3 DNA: TGCAGTGCTAGAGATTCAGGACAGCCTGATTCACCCCTCCACTTT. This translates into CSARDSGQPDSPLHF.

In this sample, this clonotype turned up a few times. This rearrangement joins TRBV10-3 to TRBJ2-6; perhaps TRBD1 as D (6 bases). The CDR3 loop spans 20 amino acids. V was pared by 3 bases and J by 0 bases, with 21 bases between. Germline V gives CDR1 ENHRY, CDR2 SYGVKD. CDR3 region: CAISDFPGEMGSSGANVLTF. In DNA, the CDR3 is TGTGCCATCAGTGATTTTCCAGGGGAAATGGGAAGCTCTGGGGCCAACGTCCTGACTTTC.